A single sample gave rise to the 26 T cell receptor beta chains below, sequenced in a study of T cells in Graves' hyperthyroidism and ophthalmopathy. From RNA transcripts, TCR beta CDR3 regions were amplified. Initially, a first-round RT-PCR of the TCR CDR3 employed the HTBI primer set. TCRdb re-analysed the multiplex PCR reads in MiXCR, keeping a single row per CDR3 protein. Of approximately 260,000 distinct CDR3 sequences listed, 13% to 15% are singletons. The sequenced sample consisted of blood. The receptors were gathered from a woman aged 50 to 60 with Graves' hyperthyroidism that later progressed to Graves' ophthalmopathy.

This clonotype was observed at least ten times. Written as DNA, the CDR3 is TGTGCCAGCAGTTTAGTGGTCCAGGGCACTGAAGCTTTCTTT. Residues: CASSLVVQGTEAFF. The chain joins TRBV12-3 or TRBV12-4 to TRBJ1-1; tentatively, D is TRBD1 (5 bases). This CDR3 is 14 amino acids long. Trimming removed 1 base from V and 4 bases from J, with 10 bases in between.

V and J are TRBV9 and TRBJ1-5, with D possibly being TRBD1 (6 bases). Germline loops: CDR1 SGDLS, CDR2 YYNGEE. This CDR3 has 18 amino acids. V was trimmed by 0 bases and J by 5 bases, leaving 21 bases between them. In DNA form, the CDR3 reads TGTGCCAGCAGCGTAGTCATCAGGGGCGCGGAAGAGGATCAGCCCCAGCATTTT. It encodes CASSVVIRGAEEDQPQHF.

This clonotype was observed at least ten times. V is TRBV2 and J is TRBJ2-1; D assignment may be TRBD1 or TRBD2 (5 bases each). V lost 9 bases and J 8 bases, leaving 20 bases between the germline ends. The CDR3 covers 14 residues. Germline V gives CDR1 SNHLY, CDR2 FYNNEI. CDR3 in amino acids: CASSEWDGWDEQFF. The CDR3 DNA follows: TGTGCCAGTTCAGAGTGGGACGGATGGGATGAGCAGTTCTTC.

Turning to this clonotype: A much larger clone sits a single nucleotide away, making a read error possible. V is TRBV10-1 and J is TRBJ2-2; 7 positions match TRBD2. There are 16 residues in the CDR3. Germline lookup yields CDR1 WNHNN and CDR2 SYGVQD (reference sequence). CDR3 coding DNA: TGCGCCAGCAGTACTAGCGCCATACCGAACACCGGGGAGCCGTTTTTT. This gives the protein CASSTSAIPNTGEPFF.

In this sample, this clonotype turned up many times. The chain combines TRBV20-1 with TRBJ2-7, with a tentative D call TRBD1 (5 bases). Germline values: CDR1 DFQATT, CDR2 SNEGSKA (reference sequence). Trimming took off 5 bases at V and 5 bases at J, with 13 bases between the two ends. CDR3 size: 12 residues. CDR3 protein: CSAPRVFHEQYF. Written as DNA, the CDR3 is TGCAGTGCTCCCAGGGTTTTCCACGAGCAGTACTTC.

This clonotype was seen many times. CDR3 sequence: CASSQGLYQPQHF. For the CDR3, the DNA is TGTGCCAGCAGCCAAGGCCTCTATCAGCCCCAGCATTTT. The gene calls are TRBV3-1 and TRBJ1-5; D not certain. Germline V lookup: CDR1 LGHDT, CDR2 YNNKEL (reference sequence). There are 13 residues in the CDR3. Deletions cut 1 base from V and 5 bases from J, with 6 bases between.

This chain joins TRBV4-2 and TRBJ2-5, with 7 bases aligning to TRBD1. Germline CDR1 LGHNA, CDR2 YNFKEQ. The CDR3 length is 15 residues. J lost 5 bases, V lost 1 base, and 7 bases had no gene match. CDR3 DNA sequence: TGTGCCAGCAGCCAAGGGCGACAGGGTGGGGAGACCCAGTACTTC. This gives the protein CASSQGRQGGETQYF.

This clonotype has a handful of counts. The chain joins TRBV6-5 to TRBJ2-7, with 8 bases aligning to TRBD2. CDR3 length: 14 residues. Germline lookup yields CDR1 MNHEY and CDR2 SVGAGI. J gave up 3 bases and V 2 bases, and 3 bases lay outside the gene matches. DNA for the CDR3: TGTGCCAGCAGTTACGGCGGGACTAGCTACGAGCAGTACTTC. Its translation: CASSYGGTSYEQYF.

This clonotype was observed many times. The chain recombines TRBV27 with TRBJ2-1; D gene unclear. The CDR3 totals 13 residues. V was clipped by 3 bases and J by 2 bases, with 5 bases between them. Germline V CDR1 and CDR2: MNHEY, SMNVEV (reference sequence). CDR3 coding DNA: TGTGCCAGCAGTTTGGCTACCTACAATGAGCAGTTCTTC. This codes for CASSLATYNEQFF.

This clonotype was detected many times. The chain links TRBV6-1 to TRBJ1-2; no firm D call. The V gene's germline CDR1 is MNHNS and CDR2 SASEGT. The V end was cut by 1 base, the J end by 9 bases, with 9 bases between. CDR3 length: 12 residues. The CDR3 protein is CASSEGQGRYTF. The CDR3 coding sequence is TGTGCCAGCAGTGAAGGACAAGGTCGCTACACCTTC.

This clonotype was found a few times. Being one base from a much bigger clone, this may be a read error. The gene calls are TRBV28 and TRBJ2-1; weak D call: TRBD1 (5 bases). The CDR3 sequence is 14 residues long. Germline-derived CDR1 and CDR2 are MDHEN and SYDVKM. Trimming removed 5 bases from V and 12 bases from J, with 20 bases in between. The CDR3 DNA reads TGTGCCAGCAGTGTACGACAGCCCTTTGATGCGCAGTTCTTC. This encodes CASSVRQPFDAQFF. The whole variable domain, remainder taken from reference TRBV28 and TRBJ2-1, is DVKVTQSSRYLVKRTGEKVFLECVQDMDHENMFWYRQDPGLGLRLIYFSYDVKMKEKGDIPEGYSVSREKKERFSLILESASTNQTSMYLCASSVRQPFDAQFFGPGTRLTVL.

This chain links TRBV7-2 with TRBJ2-7, with TRBD1 matching over 9 bases. J lost 5 bases, V lost 5 bases, and 10 bases had no gene match. The CDR3 is made up of 15 amino acids. CDR1 and CDR2 (germline): SGHTA, FQGNSA. The chain's CDR3 is CASSQPDRGFHEQYF. Written as DNA, the CDR3 is TGTGCCAGCAGCCAACCGGACAGGGGATTCCACGAGCAGTACTTC.

This clonotype was counted ten times or more. This chain uses TRBV11-2 with TRBJ2-2, with a tentative D call TRBD1 (5 bases). The CDR3 loop spans 14 amino acids. The germline V and J ends were trimmed by 4 bases and 7 bases, with 13 bases remaining between them. Germline loops: CDR1 SGHAT, CDR2 FQNNGV. The CDR3 reads CASSSGHVGGELFF. The CDR3 DNA is TGTGCCAGCAGCTCCGGACATGTTGGCGGGGAGCTGTTTTTT.

The chain recombines TRBV4-1 with TRBJ2-3; unclear D gene. This CDR3 contains 16 residues. Germline CDR1 MGHRA, CDR2 YSYEKL. V was shortened by 0 bases and J by 1 base, with 11 bases between the two germline ends. The CDR3 DNA follows: TGCGCCAGCAGCCAAGATTCCCGGTGGGGCACAGATACGCAGTATTTT. This codes for CASSQDSRWGTDTQYF.

This clonotype occurred many times. V and J are TRBV29-1 and TRBJ2-7, with D tentatively TRBD1 (6 bases). Trimming shortened V by 7 bases and J by 5 bases, and 15 bases separated the two germline ends. This CDR3 region has 12 residues. Per the germline V gene, CDR1 is SQVTM and CDR2 is ANQGSEA. Here the CDR3 DNA reads TGCAGCGCAGGGGCAGGGAGTAACGAGCAGTACTTC. Protein product: CSAGAGSNEQYF.

The sample holds many counts of this clonotype. The chain has TRBV27 and TRBJ2-2; 7 bases fit TRBD1. CDR3 length: 15 amino acids. V gave up 5 bases and J gave up 1 base; unmatched junction bases: 4. The germline V gene has CDR1 MNHEY and CDR2 SMNVEV (reference sequence). CDR3 coding DNA: TGTGCCAGCAGTGCCCGGGACAGGAACACCGGGGAGCTGTTTTTT. Translating it yields CASSARDRNTGELFF.

This clonotype was seen at least ten times. V gene TRBV5-1 combines with J gene TRBJ1-4; TRBD1 matches at 9 bases. CDR3 length equals 14 residues. V shed 1 base and J 7 bases; nucleotides not matched to a gene: 2. The germline CDR1 and CDR2 sequences are SGHRS and YFSETQ. CDR3: CASSLTGGSEKLFF. CDR3 nucleotides: TGCGCCAGCAGCTTGACAGGGGGCAGTGAAAAACTGTTTTTT.

This clonotype was counted at least ten times. The V call is TRBV28, the J call TRBJ1-5; D is undetermined. CDR3 length equals 14 residues. The ends were cut back, 8 bases at V and 7 bases at J, with 18 bases in the middle. The germline CDR1 and CDR2 sequences are MDHEN and SYDVKM. The CDR3 loop is CASLGSFNGQPQHF. The CDR3 DNA reads as TGTGCCAGCTTAGGGTCGTTTAATGGGCAGCCCCAGCATTTT.

Notes on this clonotype: At one end the junction does not follow the germline gene, possibly because of a read error. V is TRBV27 and J is TRBJ2-7; the match to TRBD2 covers 14 bases. CDR3 length: 16 amino acids. The germline V gene encodes CDR1 MNHEY and CDR2 SMNVEV (reference sequence). The CDR3 reads CVSSPLRLAGGYEQYF. CDR3 DNA sequence: TGTGTCAGCAGTCCCCTCCGACTAGCGGGAGGGTACGAGCAGTACTTC.

Ten or more counts support this clonotype. The V call is TRBV20-1, the J call TRBJ1-2; D is unresolved. This CDR3 region has 10 residues. Germline CDR1 and CDR2: DFQATT and SNEGSKA (reference sequence). Trimming cost V 3 bases and J 4 bases, with 3 bases left between them. This CDR3 reads CSASPYGYTF. The CDR3, as DNA: TGCAGTGCTAGCCCCTATGGCTACACCTTC.

The table lists this clonotype with many counts. The rearrangement links TRBV20-1 to TRBJ2-5; D is tentatively TRBD1 or TRBD2 (5 bases each). The ends were cut back, 6 bases at V and 3 bases at J, with 17 bases in the middle. This CDR3 contains 14 residues. Germline V CDR1 and CDR2: DFQATT, SNEGSKA (reference sequence). The CDR3 protein is CSANGAEVEETQYF. The DNA for the CDR3 is TGCAGTGCCAATGGGGCGGAGGTGGAAGAGACCCAGTACTTC.

The table lists this clonotype with a few counts. The chain carries TRBV19 and TRBJ2-7; D is ambiguous. This CDR3 has 11 amino acids. Germline CDR1 LNHDA, CDR2 SQIVND (reference sequence). Trimming took off 4 bases at V and 6 bases at J, with 7 bases between the two ends. DNA for the CDR3: TGTGCCAGTAGTACGGGTGGCGAGCAGTACTTC. Protein sequence: CASSTGGEQYF.

Of note for this clonotype: This could be a read error, since a much larger clone is one nucleotide away. V usage is TRBV20-1 and J usage is TRBJ2-5, with D uncertain. CDR1 is DFQATT, CDR2 SNEGSKA, per germline (reference sequence). The CDR3 has 12 amino acids. CDR3 sequence: CGAYSRAGTQYF. In DNA form, the CDR3 reads TGCGGTGCTTACTCTAGGGCTGGGACCCAGTACTTC.

This clonotype came up a few times. V usage is TRBV6-1 and J usage is TRBJ2-1; tentative D call: TRBD1 (6 bases). V gave up 7 bases and J gave up 8 bases, with 24 bases separating them. The CDR3 has 16 residues. Germline assignment: CDR1 MNHNS and CDR2 SASEGT. The CDR3 DNA is TGTGCCAGCAATCCCCGGTTAGGGGGTTCTTACCATGAGCAGTTCTTC. Its protein product is CASNPRLGGSYHEQFF.

This clonotype was counted at least ten times. The genes are TRBV20-1 and TRBJ2-3; TRBD1 matches at 8 bases. After removal of 4 bases from V and 4 bases from J, the junction contained 7 bases not matched to a gene. The V gene's germline CDR1 is DFQATT and CDR2 SNEGSKA (reference sequence). CDR3 length: 14 amino acids. Here the CDR3 reads CSAIRTGLPDTQYF. Written as DNA, the CDR3 is TGCAGTGCTATCAGGACAGGGTTGCCAGATACGCAGTATTTT.

This clonotype was seen repeatedly, ten times or more. This chain connects TRBV2 to TRBJ2-1; 12 bases agree with TRBD2. V lost 1 base and J lost 6; bases outside the gene matches: 10. Germline CDR1 SNHLY, CDR2 FYNNEI. CDR3 length equals 18 residues. The chain's CDR3 is CASSEGSSGRAGGNEQFF. CDR3 nucleotide sequence: TGTGCCAGCAGTGAAGGGTCTAGCGGGAGGGCCGGTGGCAATGAGCAGTTCTTC.